This TCR beta chain was profiled in a study of blood T cell repertoires in COVID-19. Study in general: Sites in the United States, Italy and Spain provided acute and convalescent COVID-19 samples.

This table comes from immunoSEQ multiplex PCR, and its TCRdb copy is limited to in-frame clones, with some not included. The sample records approximately 90,000 clones, 70% to 90% being singletons. The CDR3 consists of 12 residues. V lost 9 bases, J lost 7 bases, and 6 bases stayed unmatched. Per the germline V gene, CDR1 is KGHDR and CDR2 is SFDVKD. The J gene is TRBJ2-3, the V gene TRBV24-1, with TRBD1 matching over 7 bases. The material sequenced was peripheral blood. The origin of this receptor is a man in his sixties with acute or convalescent COVID-19. CDR3 region: CATGQGVNTQYF. The CDR3, as DNA: TGTGCCACCGGGCAGGGGGTAAATACGCAGTATTTT.